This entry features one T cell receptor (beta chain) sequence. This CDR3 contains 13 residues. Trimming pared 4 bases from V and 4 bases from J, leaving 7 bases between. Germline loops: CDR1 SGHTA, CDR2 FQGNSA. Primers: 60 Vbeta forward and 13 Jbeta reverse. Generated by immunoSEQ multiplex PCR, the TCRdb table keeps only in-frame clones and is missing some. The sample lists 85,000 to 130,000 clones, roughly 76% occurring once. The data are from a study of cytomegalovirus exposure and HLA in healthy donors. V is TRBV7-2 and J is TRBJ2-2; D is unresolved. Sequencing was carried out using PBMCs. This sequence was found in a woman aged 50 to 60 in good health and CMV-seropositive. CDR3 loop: CASSYSFTGELFF. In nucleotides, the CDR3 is TGTGCCAGCAGCTACTCGTTCACCGGGGAGCTGTTTTTT.